This entry describes one TCR beta chain. Per the study methods: Amplifying reference gene primers gave estimates of nucleated cell counts. The assay was immunoSEQ multiplex PCR, and TCRdb's table has in-frame clones only and misses some. For V, J and clone size, that table is used; D and trimming come from the DNA. The sample contains 100,000 or so clones, 85% to 90% of which appear only once. These data belong to a study of blood T cell repertoires in COVID-19. The overall study: Collection of acute and convalescent COVID-19 samples took place in the United States, Italy and Spain. The analysed material was cDNA or gDNA that came from T cells, B-cell-depleted T cells, or PBMCs.

This CDR3 region has 15 residues. With 6 bases removed from V and 0 bases from J, the gap between germline ends came to 13 bases. Germline CDR1 and CDR2: MNHEY and SVGAGI. The receptor was isolated from a man between 45 and 60 years old with acute or convalescent COVID-19. Specimen: peripheral blood. The rearrangement uses TRBV6-5 and TRBJ2-3, with D perhaps matching TRBD2 (6 bases). CDR3 loop: CASRPDRGSTDTQYF. The CDR3 bases are TGTGCCAGCAGACCCGATCGGGGGAGCACAGATACGCAGTATTTT.